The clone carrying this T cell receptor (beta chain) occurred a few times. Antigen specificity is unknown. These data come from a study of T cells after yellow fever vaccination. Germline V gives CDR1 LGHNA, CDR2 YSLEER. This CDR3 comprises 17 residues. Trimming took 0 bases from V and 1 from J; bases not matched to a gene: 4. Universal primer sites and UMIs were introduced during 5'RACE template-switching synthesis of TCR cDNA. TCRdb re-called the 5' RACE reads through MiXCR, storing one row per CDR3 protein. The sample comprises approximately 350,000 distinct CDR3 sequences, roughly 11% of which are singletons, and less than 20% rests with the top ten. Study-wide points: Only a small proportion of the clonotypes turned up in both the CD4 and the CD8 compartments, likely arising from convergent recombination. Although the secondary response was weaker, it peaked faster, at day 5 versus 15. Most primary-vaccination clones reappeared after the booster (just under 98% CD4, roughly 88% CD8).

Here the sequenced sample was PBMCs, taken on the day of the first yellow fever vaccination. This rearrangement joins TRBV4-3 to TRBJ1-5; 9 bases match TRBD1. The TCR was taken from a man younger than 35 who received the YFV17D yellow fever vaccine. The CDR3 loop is CASSQEQGAGSNQPQHF. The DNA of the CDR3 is TGCGCCAGCAGCCAAGAACAGGGGGCCGGGAGCAATCAGCCCCAGCATTTT.